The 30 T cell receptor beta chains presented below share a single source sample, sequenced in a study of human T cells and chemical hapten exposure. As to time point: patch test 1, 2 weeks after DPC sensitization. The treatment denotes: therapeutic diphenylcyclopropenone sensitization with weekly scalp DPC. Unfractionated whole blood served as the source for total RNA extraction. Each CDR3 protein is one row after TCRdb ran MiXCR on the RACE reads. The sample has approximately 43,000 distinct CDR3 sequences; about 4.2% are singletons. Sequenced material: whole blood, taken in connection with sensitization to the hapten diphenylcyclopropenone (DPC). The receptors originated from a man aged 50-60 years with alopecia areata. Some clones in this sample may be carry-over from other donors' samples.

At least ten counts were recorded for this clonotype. The CDR3: CASGGGSGHPYEQYF. The CDR3 DNA reads as TGCGCCAGCGGCGGGGGGAGCGGGCACCCCTACGAGCAGTACTTC. The rearrangement links TRBV5-1 to TRBJ2-7; the match to TRBD2 covers 8 bases. V gave up 7 bases and J gave up 2 bases; unmatched junction bases: 11. The CDR3 spans 15 residues. Germline CDR1 and CDR2: SGHRS and YFSETQ. Full variable domain (remainder filled in from reference TRBV5-1 and TRBJ2-7): KAGVTQTPRYLIKTRGQQVTLSCSPISGHRSVSWYQQTPGQGLQFLFEYFSETQRNKGNFPGRFSGRQFSNSRSEMNVSTLELGDSALYLCASGGGSGHPYEQYFGPGTRLTVT.

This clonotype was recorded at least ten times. CDR3 amino acids: CASSLQLGTNYGYTF. The CDR3 DNA sequence: TGTGCCAGCAGCCTCCAATTGGGCACAAACTATGGCTACACCTTC. The rearrangement links TRBV3-1 to TRBJ1-2; D not resolved. The CDR3 runs to 15 residues. Germline V gene sequence: CDR1 LGHDT, CDR2 YNNKEL (reference sequence). Trimming cost V 4 bases and J 2 bases, with 14 bases left between them.

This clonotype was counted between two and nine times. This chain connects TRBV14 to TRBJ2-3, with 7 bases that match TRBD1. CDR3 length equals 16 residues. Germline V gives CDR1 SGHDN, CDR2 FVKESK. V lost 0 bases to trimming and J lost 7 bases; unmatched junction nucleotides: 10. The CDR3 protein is CASSQDLAQGLNTQYF. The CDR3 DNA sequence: TGTGCCAGCAGCCAAGATTTGGCACAGGGGCTGAATACGCAGTATTTT.

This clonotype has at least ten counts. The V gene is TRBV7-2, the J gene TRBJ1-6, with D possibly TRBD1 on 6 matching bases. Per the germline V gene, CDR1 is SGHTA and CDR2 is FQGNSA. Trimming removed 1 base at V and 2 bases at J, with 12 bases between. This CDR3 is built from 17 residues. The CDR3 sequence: CASSLVRGHTYNSPLHF. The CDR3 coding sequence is TGTGCCAGCAGCTTAGTCAGGGGTCACACCTATAATTCACCCCTCCACTTT.

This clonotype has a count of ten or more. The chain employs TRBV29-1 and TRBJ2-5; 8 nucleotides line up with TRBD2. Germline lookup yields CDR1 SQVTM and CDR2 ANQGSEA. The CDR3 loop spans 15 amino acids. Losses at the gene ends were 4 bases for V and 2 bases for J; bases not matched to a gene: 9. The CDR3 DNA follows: TGCAGCGTTGGTGGCCGGGGGGGACATCAAGAGACCCAGTACTTC. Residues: CSVGGRGGHQETQYF.

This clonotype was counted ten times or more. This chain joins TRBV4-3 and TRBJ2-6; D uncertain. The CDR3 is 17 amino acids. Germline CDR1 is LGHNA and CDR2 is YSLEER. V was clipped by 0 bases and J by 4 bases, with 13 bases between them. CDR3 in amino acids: CASSQDGTLGGANVLTF. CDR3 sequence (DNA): TGCGCCAGCAGCCAAGATGGTACCTTAGGGGGGGCCAACGTCCTGACTTTC.

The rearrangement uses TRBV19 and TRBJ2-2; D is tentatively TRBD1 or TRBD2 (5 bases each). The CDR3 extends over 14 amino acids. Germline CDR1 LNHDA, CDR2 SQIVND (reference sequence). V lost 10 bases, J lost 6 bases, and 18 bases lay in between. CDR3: CATGVSGMAGELFF. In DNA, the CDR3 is TGTGCCACCGGGGTTTCAGGGATGGCCGGGGAGCTGTTTTTT.

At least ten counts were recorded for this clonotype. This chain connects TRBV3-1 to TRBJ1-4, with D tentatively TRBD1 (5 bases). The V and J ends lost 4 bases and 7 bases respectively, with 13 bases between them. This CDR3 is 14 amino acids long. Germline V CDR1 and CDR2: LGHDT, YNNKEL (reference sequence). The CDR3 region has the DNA TGTGCCAGCAGCCCCCAGGCGGGGGGTGAAAAACTGTTTTTT. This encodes CASSPQAGGEKLFF.

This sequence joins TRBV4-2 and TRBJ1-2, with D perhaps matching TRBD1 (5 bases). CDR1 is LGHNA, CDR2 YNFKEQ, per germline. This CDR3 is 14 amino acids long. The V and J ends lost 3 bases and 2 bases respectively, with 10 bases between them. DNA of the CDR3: TGTGCCAGCAGCCAGGTGGGGGAAAACTATGGCTACACCTTC. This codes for CASSQVGENYGYTF.

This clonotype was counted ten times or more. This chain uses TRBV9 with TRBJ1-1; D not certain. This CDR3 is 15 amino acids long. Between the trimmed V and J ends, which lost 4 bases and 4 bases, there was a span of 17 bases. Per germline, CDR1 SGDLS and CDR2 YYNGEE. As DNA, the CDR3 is TGTGCCAGCAGCCCTGATACGGGGAGGCCCACTGAAGCTTTCTTT. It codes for CASSPDTGRPTEAFF.

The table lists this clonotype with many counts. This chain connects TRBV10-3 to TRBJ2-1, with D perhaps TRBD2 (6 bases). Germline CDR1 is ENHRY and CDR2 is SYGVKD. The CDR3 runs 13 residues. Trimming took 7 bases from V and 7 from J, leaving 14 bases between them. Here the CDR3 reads CAINPGLQNEQFF. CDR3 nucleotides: TGTGCCATCAATCCGGGACTCCAGAATGAGCAGTTCTTC.

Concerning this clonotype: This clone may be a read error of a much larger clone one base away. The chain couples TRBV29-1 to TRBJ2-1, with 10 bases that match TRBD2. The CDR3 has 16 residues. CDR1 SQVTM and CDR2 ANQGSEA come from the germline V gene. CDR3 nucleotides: TGCAACGTTGATGATAGCGGGAGGTCGAAATGGAATGAGCAGTTCTTC. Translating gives CNVDDSGRSKWNEQFF.

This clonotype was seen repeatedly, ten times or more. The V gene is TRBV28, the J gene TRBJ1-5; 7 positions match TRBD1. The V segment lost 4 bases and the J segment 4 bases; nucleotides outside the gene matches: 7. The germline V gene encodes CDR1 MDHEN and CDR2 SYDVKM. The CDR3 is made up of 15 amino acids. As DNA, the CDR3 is TGTGCCAGCAGTTCCCCGGACAGGAGTAATCAGCCCCAGCATTTT. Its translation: CASSSPDRSNQPQHF.

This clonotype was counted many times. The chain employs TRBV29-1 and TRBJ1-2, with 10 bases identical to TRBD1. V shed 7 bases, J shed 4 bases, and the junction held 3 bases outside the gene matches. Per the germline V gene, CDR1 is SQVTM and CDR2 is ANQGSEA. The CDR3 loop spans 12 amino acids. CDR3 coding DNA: TGCAGCGAACGGACAGGGGGCTATGGCTACACCTTC. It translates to CSERTGGYGYTF.

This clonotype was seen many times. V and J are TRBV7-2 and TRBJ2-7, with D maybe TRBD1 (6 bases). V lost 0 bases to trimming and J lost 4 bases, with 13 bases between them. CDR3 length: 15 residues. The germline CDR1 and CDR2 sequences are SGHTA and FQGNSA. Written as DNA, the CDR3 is TGTGCCAGCAGCTTAGCCGGGACACTTAAGTACGAGCAGTACTTC. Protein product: CASSLAGTLKYEQYF. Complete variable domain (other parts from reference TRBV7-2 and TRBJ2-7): GAGVSQSPSNKVTEKGKDVELRCDPISGHTALYWYRQSLGQGLEFLIYFQGNSAPDKSGLPSDRFSAERTGGSVSTLTIQRTQQEDSAVYLCASSLAGTLKYEQYFGPGTRLTVT.

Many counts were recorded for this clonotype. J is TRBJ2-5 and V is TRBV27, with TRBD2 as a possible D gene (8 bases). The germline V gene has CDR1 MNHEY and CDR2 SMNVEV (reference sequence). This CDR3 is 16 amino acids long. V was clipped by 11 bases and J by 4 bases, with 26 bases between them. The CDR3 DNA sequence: TGTGCCTCGGCGGGGGGCCCAGGGGGACCAACAGAGACCCAGTACTTC. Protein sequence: CASAGGPGGPTETQYF.

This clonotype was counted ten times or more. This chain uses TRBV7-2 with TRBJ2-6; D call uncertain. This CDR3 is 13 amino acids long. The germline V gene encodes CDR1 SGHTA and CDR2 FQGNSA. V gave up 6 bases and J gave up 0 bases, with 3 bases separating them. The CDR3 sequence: CASSFSGANVLTF. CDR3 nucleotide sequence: TGTGCCAGCAGTTTCTCTGGGGCCAACGTCCTGACTTTC.

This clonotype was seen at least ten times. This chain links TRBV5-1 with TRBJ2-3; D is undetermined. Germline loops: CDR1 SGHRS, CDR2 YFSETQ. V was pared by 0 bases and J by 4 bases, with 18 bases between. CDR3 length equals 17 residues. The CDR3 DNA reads TGCGCCAGCAGCTTGGGTGTGACACCGGCGGATGCAGATACGCAGTATTTT. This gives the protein CASSLGVTPADADTQYF.

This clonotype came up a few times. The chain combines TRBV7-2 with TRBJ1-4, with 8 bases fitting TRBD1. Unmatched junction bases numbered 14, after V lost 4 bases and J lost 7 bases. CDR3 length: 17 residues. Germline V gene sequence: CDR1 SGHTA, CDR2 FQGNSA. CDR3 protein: CASSSGTGPTSGEKLFF. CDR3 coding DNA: TGTGCCAGCAGCTCCGGGACAGGCCCCACGTCGGGTGAAAAACTGTTTTTT.

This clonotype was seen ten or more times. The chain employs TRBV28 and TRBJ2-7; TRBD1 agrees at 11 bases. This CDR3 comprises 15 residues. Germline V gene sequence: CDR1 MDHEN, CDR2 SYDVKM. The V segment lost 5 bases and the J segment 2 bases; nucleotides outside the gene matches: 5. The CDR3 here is CASSLPGQGAYEQYF. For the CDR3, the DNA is TGTGCCAGCAGTCTGCCGGGACAGGGGGCCTACGAGCAGTACTTC.

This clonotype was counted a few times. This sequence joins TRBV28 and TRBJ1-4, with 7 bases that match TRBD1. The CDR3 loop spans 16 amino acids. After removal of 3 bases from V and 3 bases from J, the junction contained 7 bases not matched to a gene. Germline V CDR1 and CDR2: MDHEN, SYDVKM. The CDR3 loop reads CASSFPYRGANEKLFF. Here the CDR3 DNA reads TGTGCCAGCAGTTTCCCCTACAGGGGAGCTAATGAAAAACTGTTTTTT.

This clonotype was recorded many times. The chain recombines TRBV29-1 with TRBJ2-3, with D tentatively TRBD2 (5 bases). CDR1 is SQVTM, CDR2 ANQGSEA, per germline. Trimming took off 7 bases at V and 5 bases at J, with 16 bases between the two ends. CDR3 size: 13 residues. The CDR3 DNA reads TGCAGCGGAGGGCTAGGCGGTCGAGATACGCAGTATTTT. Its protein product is CSGGLGGRDTQYF.

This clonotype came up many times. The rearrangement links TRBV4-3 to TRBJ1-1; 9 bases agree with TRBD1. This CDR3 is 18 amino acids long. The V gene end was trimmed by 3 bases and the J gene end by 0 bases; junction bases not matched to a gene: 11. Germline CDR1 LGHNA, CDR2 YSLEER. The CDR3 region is CASSQDRGSVGVNTEAFF. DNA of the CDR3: TGCGCCAGCAGCCAGGACAGGGGAAGCGTGGGGGTGAACACTGAAGCTTTCTTT.

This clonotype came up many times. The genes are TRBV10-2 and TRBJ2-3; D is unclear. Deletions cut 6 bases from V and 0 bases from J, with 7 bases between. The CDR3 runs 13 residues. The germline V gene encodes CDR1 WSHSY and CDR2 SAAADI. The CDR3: CASRIPSTDTQYF. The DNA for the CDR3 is TGCGCCAGCAGGATTCCTAGCACAGATACGCAGTATTTT.

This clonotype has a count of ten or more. In nucleotides, the CDR3 is TGTGCCAGCAGGCATCAGGGCGAAGGCACTGAAGCTTTCTTT. Protein product: CASRHQGEGTEAFF. This rearrangement joins TRBV11-2 to TRBJ1-1; D perhaps matches TRBD1 (5 bases). CDR3 size: 14 residues. Trimming pared 6 bases from V and 4 bases from J, leaving 15 bases between. The germline gives CDR1 SGHAT, CDR2 FQNNGV.

CDR3 protein: CASSLDRGIGELFF. The CDR3 nucleotides read TGTGCCAGCAGCTTAGATAGGGGTATCGGGGAGCTGTTTTTT. The rearrangement links TRBV11-2 to TRBJ2-2, with TRBD1 as a possible D gene (5 bases). The CDR3 has 14 amino acids. Germline V gene data show CDR1 as SGHAT and CDR2 as FQNNGV. V was cut by 0 bases and J by 7 bases, with 9 bases left in between.

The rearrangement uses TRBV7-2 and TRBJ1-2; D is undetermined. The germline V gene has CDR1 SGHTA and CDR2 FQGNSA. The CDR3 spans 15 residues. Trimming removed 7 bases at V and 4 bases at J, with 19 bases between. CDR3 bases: TGTGCCAGCACCCAAGGGCTGGGGTCGATCTATGGCTACACCTTC. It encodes CASTQGLGSIYGYTF.

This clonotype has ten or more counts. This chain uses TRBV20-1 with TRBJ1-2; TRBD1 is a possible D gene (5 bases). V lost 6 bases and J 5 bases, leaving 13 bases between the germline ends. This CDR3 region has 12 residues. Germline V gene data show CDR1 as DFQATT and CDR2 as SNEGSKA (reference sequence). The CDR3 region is CSAPTDSYGYTF. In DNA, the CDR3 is TGCAGTGCCCCGACAGACAGTTATGGCTACACCTTC.

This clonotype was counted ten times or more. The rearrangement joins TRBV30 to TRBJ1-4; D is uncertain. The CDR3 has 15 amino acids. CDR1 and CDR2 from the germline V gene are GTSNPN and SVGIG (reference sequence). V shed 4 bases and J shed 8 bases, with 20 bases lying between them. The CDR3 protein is CAWIPRGSAPEKLFF. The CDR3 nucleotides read TGTGCCTGGATCCCCCGGGGTTCGGCCCCGGAAAAACTGTTTTTT.

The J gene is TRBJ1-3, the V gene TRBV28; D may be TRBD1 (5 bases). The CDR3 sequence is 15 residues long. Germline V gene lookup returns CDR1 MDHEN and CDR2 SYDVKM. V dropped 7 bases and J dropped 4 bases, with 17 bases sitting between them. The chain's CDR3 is CASTLNTGTGNTIYF. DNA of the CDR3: TGTGCCAGCACACTTAACACAGGTACAGGAAACACCATATATTTT.